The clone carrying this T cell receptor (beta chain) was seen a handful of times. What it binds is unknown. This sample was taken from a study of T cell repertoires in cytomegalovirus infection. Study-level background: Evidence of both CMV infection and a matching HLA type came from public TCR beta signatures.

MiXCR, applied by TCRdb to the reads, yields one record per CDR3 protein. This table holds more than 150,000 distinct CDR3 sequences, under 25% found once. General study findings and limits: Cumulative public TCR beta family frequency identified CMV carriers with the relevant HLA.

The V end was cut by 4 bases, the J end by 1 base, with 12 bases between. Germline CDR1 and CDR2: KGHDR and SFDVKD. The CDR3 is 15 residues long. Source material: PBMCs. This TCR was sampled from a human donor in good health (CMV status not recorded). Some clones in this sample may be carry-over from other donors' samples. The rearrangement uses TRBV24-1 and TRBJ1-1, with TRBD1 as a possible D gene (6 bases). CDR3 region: CATSDRSTGNTEAFF. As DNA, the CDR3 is TGTGCCACCAGTGACCGATCGACAGGGAACACTGAAGCTTTCTTT.